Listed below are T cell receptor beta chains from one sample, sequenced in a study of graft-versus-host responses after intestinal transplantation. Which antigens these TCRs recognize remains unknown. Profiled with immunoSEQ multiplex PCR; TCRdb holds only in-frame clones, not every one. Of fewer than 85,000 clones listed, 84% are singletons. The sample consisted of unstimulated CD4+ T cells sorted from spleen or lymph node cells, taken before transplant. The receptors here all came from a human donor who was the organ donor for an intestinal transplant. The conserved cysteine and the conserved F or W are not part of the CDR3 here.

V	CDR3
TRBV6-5	ASRTGGSGNTIY
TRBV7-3	ASSLTTGRRGTDTQY
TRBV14	ASSYTGADTQY
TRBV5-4	ASSSRWGGRGDTQY
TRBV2	ASSEGGTNTEAF
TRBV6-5	ASSSLPGRGYGYT
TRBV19	ATSTVHNSPLH
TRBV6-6	ASSYAGEKLF
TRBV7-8	ASSFGTAQVLLNYGYT
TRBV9	ASTPGQAAGNTIY
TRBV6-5	ASNPDRGVRDEQF
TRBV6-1	ASSEGAWDGYT
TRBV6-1	ASRFGQGTEAF
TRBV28	ASSIQDSPNIQY
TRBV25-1	ASGGWGQGSTGELF
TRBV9	ASSASLGSGGQGDTQY
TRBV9	ASSVAPAGGDTGELF